The 20 T cell receptor beta chains presented below share a single source sample, sequenced in a study of shared clonotypes between healthy human individuals. Naive-designated CD8 cells lacked CD45RO, were positively enriched for CCR7, and omitted terminally differentiated effector memory CD45RA+ cells. Data came from immunoSEQ multiplex PCR; TCRdb stores just in-frame clones and leaves some out. The sample consists of around 1,900,000 clones, around 93% of them appearing once. Material for sequencing was naive CD8+ T cells from PBMCs. These receptors were obtained from a man between 18 and 29 years old in good health. Some clones in this sample may be carry-over from other donors' samples.

J is TRBJ1-5 and V is TRBV2, with D tentatively TRBD1 (6 bases). The CDR3 has 16 residues. CDR1 is SNHLY and CDR2 is FYNNEI in the germline V gene. V was clipped by 6 bases and J by 0 bases, with 15 bases between them. The CDR3, as DNA: TGTGCCAGCAGGGACAGACGACAGAATAGCAATCAGCCCCAGCATTTT. It specifies CASRDRRQNSNQPQHF.

The CDR3 region is CASTTRQTQISNYGYTF. For the CDR3, the DNA is TGTGCCAGCACCACAAGACAGACCCAGATTTCTAACTATGGCTACACCTTC. The chain combines TRBV27 with TRBJ1-2, with D possibly matching TRBD1 (5 bases). The V gene's germline CDR1 is MNHEY and CDR2 SMNVEV (reference sequence). This CDR3 spans 17 amino acids. V was trimmed by 7 bases and J by 0 bases, leaving 21 bases between them.

The chain uses TRBV11-2 and TRBJ1-4; D possibly corresponds to TRBD1 (6 bases). This CDR3 contains 18 residues. V lost 5 bases and J lost 0, with 19 bases in between. Germline assignment: CDR1 SGHAT and CDR2 FQNNGV. As DNA, the CDR3 is TGTGCCAGCAGCACGCGGGACATTAGATCCACAACTAATGAAAAACTGTTTTTT. Its translation is CASSTRDIRSTTNEKLFF. The complete variable domain, with remaining parts taken from reference TRBV11-2 and TRBJ1-4, reads EAGVAQSPRYKIIEKRQSVAFWCNPISGHATLYWYQQILGQGPKLLIQFQNNGVVDDSQLPKDRFSAERLKGVDSTLKIQPAKLEDSAVYLCASSTRDIRSTTNEKLFFGSGTQLSVL.

Comments on this clone: Other DNA sequences in this specimen translate into the identical CDR3. The chain links TRBV5-5 to TRBJ1-1, with D hard to call. Germline V lookup: CDR1 SGHKS, CDR2 YYEKEE (reference sequence). The germline V and J ends were trimmed by 4 bases and 2 bases, with 9 bases remaining between them. CDR3 length: 13 amino acids. Here the CDR3 reads CASSLSRNTEAFF. Here the CDR3 DNA reads TGTGCCAGCAGCCTGAGCCGTAACACTGAAGCTTTCTTT.

This clone was detected once. The chain recombines TRBV19 with TRBJ1-1; D unresolved. CDR3 length: 15 amino acids. Germline lookup yields CDR1 LNHDA and CDR2 SQIVND (reference sequence). Trimming removed 3 bases from V and 1 base from J, with 12 bases in between. The CDR3 region is CASSMSGIANTEAFF. The CDR3 bases are TGTGCCAGTAGTATGTCCGGAATAGCGAACACTGAAGCTTTCTTT.

CDR3 in DNA: TGTGCCAGTAGTGTCGTACCCGACAGGGTGGACATTCAGTACTTC. The encoded protein is CASSVVPDRVDIQYF. This chain joins TRBV19 and TRBJ2-4; 7 bases align to TRBD1. The CDR3 loop spans 15 amino acids. Trimming took 5 bases from V and 8 from J; bases not matched to a gene: 12. The germline gives CDR1 LNHDA, CDR2 SQIVND (reference sequence).

This clone has a single count. The CDR3 loop is CASSSETGEWRNEQYF. CDR3 bases: TGTGCCAGCAGCTCTGAAACAGGGGAGTGGAGAAACGAGCAGTACTTC. The chain employs TRBV7-8 and TRBJ2-7, with TRBD1 matching 7 bases. Germline V lookup: CDR1 SGHVS, CDR2 FQNEAQ. The CDR3 consists of 16 residues. Unmatched junction bases numbered 14, after V lost 4 bases and J lost 5 bases.

Note on this clone: One end of the junction does not line up with germline, which may come from a read error. The V gene is TRBV5-8, the J gene TRBJ2-7; D may match TRBD1 or TRBD2 (5 bases each). This CDR3 contains 8 residues. Germline loops: CDR1 SGHTS, CDR2 YDEGEE. The CDR3 is CASSMRGF. CDR3 nucleotides: TGTGCCAGCAGTATGAGGGGCTTC.

The chain combines TRBV27 with TRBJ2-3, with D possibly being TRBD1 (5 bases). V was cut by 3 bases and J by 4 bases, with 14 bases left in between. This CDR3 has 15 amino acids. In germline, CDR1 is MNHEY, CDR2 SMNVEV (reference sequence). CDR3 protein: CASSFLRQFSDTQYF. For the CDR3, the DNA is TGTGCCAGCAGTTTCCTTAGACAGTTTTCAGATACGCAGTATTTT.

This chain joins TRBV9 and TRBJ2-1; TRBD2 matches 9 bases. Germline CDR1 and CDR2: SGDLS and YYNGEE. J lost 8 bases, V lost 0 bases, and 3 bases had no gene match. The CDR3 contains 14 residues. Here the CDR3 DNA reads TGTGCCAGCAGCGTAGATAGCGGGAGCTATGAGCAGTTCTTC. It specifies CASSVDSGSYEQFF.

V is TRBV5-6 and J is TRBJ2-5; either TRBD1 or TRBD2 may fit D (5 bases each). Germline values: CDR1 SGHDT, CDR2 YYEEEE. This CDR3 is built from 16 residues. Trimming took 0 bases from V and 2 from J, leaving 14 bases between them. This chain's CDR3 is CASSLARSGPQETQYF. The CDR3 nucleotides read TGTGCCAGCAGCTTGGCCCGATCGGGACCGCAAGAGACCCAGTACTTC.

The chain carries TRBV7-9 and TRBJ1-2; 8 bases agree with TRBD1. The trim removed 4 bases at V and 1 base at J, leaving 11 bases unmatched. The CDR3 length is 17 residues. The V gene's germline CDR1 is SEHNR and CDR2 FQNEAQ (reference sequence). The CDR3 protein is CASSYQGQGALNYGYTF. The CDR3, as DNA: TGTGCCAGCAGCTATCAAGGGCAGGGGGCGCTTAACTATGGCTACACCTTC.

A remark on this clone: Its ends do not fully match the called genes, so a read error is possible. The chain couples TRBV4-1 to TRBJ1-1; D may be TRBD1 (5 bases). Germline V lookup: CDR1 MGHRA, CDR2 YSYEKL. The CDR3 length is 16 residues. The CDR3 reads CASSREGRVGFSEAFF. CDR3 DNA sequence: TGCGCTAGCAGCCGGGAGGGGAGGGTGGGTTTCTCTGAAGCTTTCTTT.

V is TRBV7-8 and J is TRBJ2-5; 9 nucleotides align to TRBD1. V was pared by 1 base and J by 4 bases, with 4 bases of the junction left unmatched. The germline gives CDR1 SGHVS, CDR2 FQNEAQ. CDR3 length: 15 amino acids. Here the CDR3 DNA reads TGTGCCAGCAGCTTAGAGACAGGGGGGCCAGAGACCCAGTACTTC. Amino acid sequence: CASSLETGGPETQYF.

The rearrangement uses TRBV27 and TRBJ2-7, with a tentative D call TRBD1 (5 bases). The CDR3 consists of 14 residues. V gave up 4 bases and J gave up 0 bases, with 10 bases separating them. Germline V lookup: CDR1 MNHEY, CDR2 SMNVEV (reference sequence). CDR3 in DNA: TGTGCCAGCAGTTACACAGGTAGCTCCTACGAGCAGTACTTC. This sequence encodes CASSYTGSSYEQYF.

This chain connects TRBV4-1 to TRBJ2-7; 12 nucleotides align to TRBD2. The CDR3 contains 15 residues. Germline assignment: CDR1 MGHRA and CDR2 YSYEKL. J was trimmed by 6 bases and V by 5 bases; bases with no gene match: 8. DNA for the CDR3: TGCGCCAGCAGCTTCGGACTAGCGGGAATATCCGAGCAGTACTTC. Its translation is CASSFGLAGISEQYF.

A note on this clone: The sample carries other DNA sequences with the same CDR3. The V call is TRBV27, the J call TRBJ2-3; TRBD2 aligns across 13 bases. The CDR3 totals 16 residues. In germline, CDR1 is MNHEY, CDR2 SMNVEV (reference sequence). Germline trimming cut 5 bases from V and 3 bases from J; bases unmatched to any gene: 5. The CDR3 region has the DNA TGTGCCAGCAGTCTTCGACTAGCGGGAGGAACAGATACGCAGTATTTT. This gives the protein CASSLRLAGGTDTQYF.

This chain links TRBV10-3 with TRBJ2-7; 9 bases line up with TRBD2. Germline assignment: CDR1 ENHRY and CDR2 SYGVKD. The CDR3 has 14 amino acids. The V and J ends lost 10 bases and 2 bases, in that order; junction bases with no gene match: 9. CDR3 protein: CATKWAGGPYEQYF. The CDR3 DNA reads as TGTGCCACCAAATGGGCGGGAGGGCCCTACGAGCAGTACTTC.

V is TRBV5-6 and J is TRBJ1-1; 8 bases are shared with TRBD1. Germline V gene data show CDR1 as SGHDT and CDR2 as YYEEEE. The CDR3 consists of 19 residues. V shed 6 bases and J 2 bases; nucleotides not matched to a gene: 21. The CDR3 sequence is CASNSWTARTGPNNTEAFF. CDR3 DNA: TGTGCCAGCAATTCTTGGACAGCTAGGACAGGGCCCAATAACACTGAAGCTTTCTTT.

The chain links TRBV5-1 to TRBJ2-7, with 9 bases matching TRBD1. This CDR3 is built from 16 residues. Losses at the gene ends were 0 bases for V and 3 bases for J; bases not matched to a gene: 7. Germline CDR1 SGHRS, CDR2 YFSETQ. The CDR3 loop reads CASSLAGGTGIYEQYF. The CDR3 DNA is TGCGCCAGCAGCTTGGCCGGCGGGACAGGGATCTACGAGCAGTACTTC. The variable domain in full, completed from reference TRBV5-1 and TRBJ2-7, reads KAGVTQTPRYLIKTRGQQVTLSCSPISGHRSVSWYQQTPGQGLQFLFEYFSETQRNKGNFPGRFSGRQFSNSRSEMNVSTLELGDSALYLCASSLAGGTGIYEQYFGPGTRLTVT.